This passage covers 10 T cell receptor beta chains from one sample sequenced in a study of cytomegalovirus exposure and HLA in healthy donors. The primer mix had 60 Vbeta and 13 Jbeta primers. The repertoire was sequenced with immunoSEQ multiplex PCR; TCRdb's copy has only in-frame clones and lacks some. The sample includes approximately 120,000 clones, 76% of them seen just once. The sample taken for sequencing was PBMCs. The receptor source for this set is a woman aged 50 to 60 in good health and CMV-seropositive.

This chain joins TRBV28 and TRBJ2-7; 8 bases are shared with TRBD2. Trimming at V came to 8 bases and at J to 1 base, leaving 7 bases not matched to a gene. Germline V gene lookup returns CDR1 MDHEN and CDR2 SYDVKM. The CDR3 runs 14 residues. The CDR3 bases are TGTGCCAGCTCCCGCGGGGGGCAATCCTACGAGCAGTACTTC. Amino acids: CASSRGGQSYEQYF.

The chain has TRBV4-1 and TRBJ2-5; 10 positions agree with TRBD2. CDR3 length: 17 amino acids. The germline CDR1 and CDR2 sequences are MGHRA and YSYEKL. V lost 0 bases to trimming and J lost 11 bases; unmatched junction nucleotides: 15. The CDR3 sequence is CASSQEEASGGARGQYF. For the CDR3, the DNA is TGCGCCAGCAGCCAAGAAGAAGCTAGCGGGGGTGCACGAGGGCAGTACTTC.

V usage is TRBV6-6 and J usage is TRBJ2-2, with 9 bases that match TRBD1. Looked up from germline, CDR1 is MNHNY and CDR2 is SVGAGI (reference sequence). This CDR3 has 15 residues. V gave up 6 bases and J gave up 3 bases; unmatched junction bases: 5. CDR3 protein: CASRRTGADTGELFF. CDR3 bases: TGTGCCAGCAGGCGGACAGGGGCGGACACCGGGGAGCTGTTTTTT.

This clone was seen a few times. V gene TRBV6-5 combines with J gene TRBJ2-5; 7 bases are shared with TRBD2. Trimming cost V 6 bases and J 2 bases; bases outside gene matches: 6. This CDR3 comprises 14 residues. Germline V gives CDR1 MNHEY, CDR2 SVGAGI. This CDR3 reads CASSMGGSQETQYF. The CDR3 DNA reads TGTGCCAGCAGCATGGGGGGGTCGCAAGAGACCCAGTACTTC.

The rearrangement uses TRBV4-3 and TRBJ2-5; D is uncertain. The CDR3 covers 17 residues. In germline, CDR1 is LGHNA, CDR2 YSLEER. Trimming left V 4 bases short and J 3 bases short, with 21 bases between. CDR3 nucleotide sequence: TGCGCCAGCAGCCGCAGATTGACCCAAGGCGCGGAAGAGACCCAGTACTTC. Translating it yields CASSRRLTQGAEETQYF.

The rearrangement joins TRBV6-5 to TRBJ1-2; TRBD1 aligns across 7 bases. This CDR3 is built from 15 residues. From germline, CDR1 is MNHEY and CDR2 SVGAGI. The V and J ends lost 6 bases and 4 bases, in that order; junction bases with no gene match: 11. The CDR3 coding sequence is TGTGCCAGCAGGGAGCGACGGACAGGAGGCTATGGCTACACCTTC. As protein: CASRERRTGGYGYTF.

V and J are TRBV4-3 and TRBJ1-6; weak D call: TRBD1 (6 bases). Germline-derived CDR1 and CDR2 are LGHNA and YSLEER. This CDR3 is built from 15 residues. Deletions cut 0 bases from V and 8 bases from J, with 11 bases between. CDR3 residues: CASSQEAGAHSPLHF. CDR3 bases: TGCGCCAGCAGCCAAGAAGCAGGGGCGCATTCACCCCTCCACTTT.

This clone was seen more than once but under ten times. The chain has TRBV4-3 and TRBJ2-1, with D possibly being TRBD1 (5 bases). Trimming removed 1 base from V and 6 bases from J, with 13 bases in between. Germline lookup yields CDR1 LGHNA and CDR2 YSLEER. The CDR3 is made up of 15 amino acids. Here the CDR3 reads CASSQGGLGSNEQFF. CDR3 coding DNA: TGCGCCAGCAGCCAAGGGGGCCTCGGTAGCAATGAGCAGTTCTTC.

The CDR3 sequence: CASSILRQAGVAGELFF. The CDR3 DNA reads as TGTGCCAGCAGCATACTACGGCAAGCGGGGGTTGCCGGGGAGCTGTTTTTT. The chain links TRBV28 to TRBJ2-2, with 8 bases that match TRBD2. V shed 6 bases and J 6 bases; nucleotides not matched to a gene: 15. Germline V lookup: CDR1 MDHEN, CDR2 SYDVKM. The CDR3 sequence is 17 residues long.

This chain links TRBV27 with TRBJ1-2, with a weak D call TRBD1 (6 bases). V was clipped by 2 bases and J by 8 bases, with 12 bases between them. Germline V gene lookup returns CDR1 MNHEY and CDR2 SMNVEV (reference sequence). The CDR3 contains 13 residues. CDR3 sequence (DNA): TGTGCCAGCAGTTTAAGGGGGATACGGGGCTACACCTTC. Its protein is CASSLRGIRGYTF.